Listed here is a single T cell receptor (beta chain). Its antigen is currently unknown. The entry originates in a study of a mutant IDH1 vaccine in newly diagnosed glioma. As for the study in general: Once 4-6 weeks had passed after radiotherapy alone, vaccination started, or it started with temozolomide cycles. Sex distribution of treated patients was about 62% male and about 38% female; mean age was 40.4 years. It was radiotherapy, temozolomide, or both that patients received previously, with most receiving both. Overall study results and limits: There seemed to be no relation between pseudoprogression and changes in top peripheral T cell clonotypes.

Time point defined: week 23, last vaccination. The investigators gave 300 ug of mutant IDH1 20-mer peptide in each vaccine dose, together with topical imiquimod. Using immunoSEQ multiplex PCR, the repertoire was profiled, and TCRdb retains in-frame clones only, with some absent. The profile covers tens of thousands of clones, with around four fifths appearing a single time and approximately 5.3% taken by the ten largest. The specimen was PBMCs, collected from a glioma patient whose treatment included an IDH1 peptide vaccine. The clonotype comes from a middle-aged man with glioma.

The CDR3 loop reads CASSYTDTQYF. CDR3 DNA: TGTGCCAGCAGCTACACAGATACGCAGTATTTT. V usage is TRBV14 and J usage is TRBJ2-3; no firm D call. Germline V lookup: CDR1 SGHDN, CDR2 FVKESK. This CDR3 is 11 amino acids long. Deletions cut 5 bases from V and 2 bases from J, with 2 bases between.